This T cell receptor (beta chain) was observed in a study of control samples from healthy donors and cancer patients (dated by TCRdb to about 2020). CDR1 SGHNT and CDR2 YYREEE were looked up in the germline V gene (reference sequence). The CDR3 runs 12 amino acids, cysteine and phenylalanine included. Only the CDR3 DNA is retained, 36 bases long and in frame from the first base. V was cut back by 3 bases and J by 1 base, leaving a gap of 3 bases between them. On this clone: Its cognate antigen has yet to be identified. No base quality values were provided; no much bigger clone lies one nucleotide off.

Receptor libraries were prepared by the immunoSEQ multiplex PCR assay. TCRdb took over this immuneACCESS table, retaining in-frame rearrangements with V and J assigned. Such tables are incomplete; in checked studies, under half of the missing clones stem from an unresolved V gene, and the remainder is unexplained. A total of about 140,000 clones appear in this sample, 85% to 95% of them only once. Of the sample, less than 15% is held by the ten largest clones. The source material was blood. This receptor was identified in a man in his forties or fifties in good health. The rearrangement combines TRBV5-4 with TRBJ2-3; the D gene identity is not certain. The CDR3: CASSSRTDTQYF. The sequenced DNA: TGTGCCAGCAGCTCCCGCACAGATACGCAGTATTTT.